This T cell receptor beta chain originates from a study of cytomegalovirus exposure and HLA in healthy donors (dated by TCRdb to 2016 to 2017). Regarding the complete study: According to an earlier analysis of a few hundred of the donors, about 179 million T cells yielded 90 million to 140 million unique TCR beta sequences and approximately 300 Gb of sequence data. All discovery cohort repertoires had been generated on a single sequencing platform. HLA typing covered class I and class II loci at four-digit resolution. In a later genetic analysis, genome-wide SNP genotypes for 398 of the 666 donors were used, and that subset was treated as a discovery cohort. The aim of the study was to test whether cataloging public T cell receptors could identify signatures of past pathogen exposure. Typing coverage differed by locus: A, B, C, DRB1 and DQB1 were typed in about 620-640 donors, DQA1 in 522, DPA1 in approximately 610, and DPB1 in just under 490. The T cell repertoires of 666 subjects were profiled by immunosequencing and related to cytomegalovirus serostatus. Of the roughly 430 genotyped donors, 65% to 90% fell in the genetic ancestry cluster associated with self-reported Caucasian donors. The later analysis used no new phenotypic data to find candidate immune exposures, relying instead on TCR beta sequences and their occurrence across donors. The study combined high-throughput TCR immunosequencing, statistical association of individual TCRs with disease status, and machine learning to predict cytomegalovirus infection status. Among some 400 genotyped donors of the cohort, an average of around 220,000 unique TCR beta nucleotide sequences was sequenced per donor, of which 15% to 20% were non-productive. To study patterns of TCR occurrence, a later analysis re-analyzed previously published TCR beta repertoires from 600 to 750 donors and added high-resolution HLA genotyping. Because of strong linkage in the cohort, roughly five DR-DQ haplotypes were treated as single units for association and clustering. To decide whether each TCR beta V gene segment behaved as functional or pseudogenic, an earlier analysis of approximately 590 of the donors relied on high-throughput TCR beta sequencing. An early release that covered some 640 HLA-typed donors contained approximately 300 gigabases of sequencing data and approximately 85 million unique TCR sequences. Donor age, sex, ethnicity and CMV serostatus were collected together with the repertoire data. A separate validation cohort of roughly 120 different subjects was used in addition to the roughly 700-subject first cohort.

The library was made by the immunoSEQ multiplex PCR assay. A mixture of 60 forward primers for TCR Vbeta segments and 13 reverse primers for TCR Jbeta segments was used in the multiplex PCR. Amplification of the CDR3 region of rearranged TCR beta genes was performed with a multiplex PCR assay on genomic DNA. The Illumina HiSeq System was used to sequence the amplified TCR beta libraries as 87-base-pair reads. The study's own analysis went as follows. Across the roughly 670 repertoires, a later analysis counted some 81 million unique TCR beta chains, some 11 million of which were shared by at least two donors. To remove PCR and sequencing errors, raw reads were error-corrected and collapsed into unique sequences using a nearest-neighbor algorithm that merged closely related sequences. CDR3 sequences were aligned to IMGT reference sequences to assign V, D and J gene segments. For a sequence to be retained, a match of at least six nucleotides to both a V gene segment and a J gene segment was required. A rearrangement was called productive if the CDR3 had no stop codons and remained in frame with V and J, and every other rearrangement was called non-productive. Following IMGT convention, CDR3 was defined as the stretch from the second conserved V-encoded cysteine up to the conserved J-encoded phenylalanine. In an earlier analysis of 550 to 650 of the donors, sequences lacking an unambiguous match to a single V gene segment were excluded. In an earlier analysis of around 590 of the donors, a V segment was called functional when productive rearrangements were above 56.7%, and segregating when the standard deviation between donors exceeded 5%. To diagnose cytomegalovirus status from the catalog of TCR beta chain sequences, a statistical classification framework was built. In a later analysis, TCR nucleotide sequences were compared against IMGT/GENE-DB human TR gene sequences so that V and J genes could be assigned. In a later analysis, CDR3 sequences and most-parsimonious VDJ recombination scenarios were assigned using the TCRdist pipeline. In a later analysis, every TCR beta chain was defined by the combination of its CDR3 amino acid sequence and its V-gene family, and reads without a unique V-gene family were dropped. In a later analysis, 500 to 700 highly shared, low-generation-probability nucleotide sequences were removed to address suspected cross-contamination and a sequencing artifact. For each public chain, a later analysis derived a clonal expansion index from normalized ranks of inferred template counts within each repertoire. Generation probabilities in a later analysis came from a VDJ recombination model fitted to out-of-frame rearrangements, and those results were checked against IGoR. In a later analysis, TCR-TCR, TCR-HLA and TCR-CMV co-occurrence was scored with hypergeometric tests, and a repertoire-size bias correction was applied to TCR pairs. False discovery rates were estimated in a later analysis by permuting HLA or CMV assignments 20 times. A later analysis grouped co-occurring TCRs with DBSCAN, adding TCRdist sequence similarity when clustering within HLA-allele-positive subsets. Co-occurrence clustering excluded repertoires with fewer than 30,000 or more than 120,000 public chains, plus five with anomalous nucleotide sharing. TCRdb holds this immuneACCESS table with in-frame rearrangements only. Some clones are missing; in checked studies, unresolved V genes explain under half, and the rest has no known cause. The V and J calls and the clone size are those of that table, but D and trimming were determined from the DNA. Within this sample are 150,000 or so clones, with around 66% of them counted one time only. Of the sample, around 2.9% falls within the top ten clones.

Results the study describes overall, beyond this receptor: When HLA alleles, especially DR and DQ, strongly co-occurred, attributing TCR associations to individual alleles was difficult. A further reported finding was that TCR beta sequences accurately predicted the HLA-A and HLA-B alleles for most subjects in the first cohort. This cohort had only TCR beta chains sequenced, and the lack of alpha or paired-chain data limited which features could be detected. Most CMV-associated TCR beta chains appeared to be HLA-restricted in a later analysis, and the HLA associations seemed to be driven largely by CMV exposure. A later analysis found that HLA-associated TCR beta chains were more clonally expanded and had lower generation probabilities than equally common non-associated chains. CMV serostatus was the only immune exposure information available for the cohort. In a later analysis, the rate of TCR association differed among HLA loci, with DRB1 alleles having the most associated TCRs and HLA-C alleles having the fewest. A group of highly shared sequence variants was considered likely to be a technical artifact of the sequencing pipeline. Correlated functional status among segregating V segments might be attributable to linkage disequilibrium, but an unknown experimental factor could not be ruled out. Because the 87-base-pair reads could not distinguish some IMGT-functional V segments, including TRBV6-2 and TRBV6-3, those segments were excluded. In a later analysis, several top co-occurrence clusters were reported to appear linked to parvovirus B19, influenza, CMV and Epstein-Barr virus. Because HLA typing was unavailable for some donors at each locus, only the typed subset was used in association tests. Sequencing depth was assumed to be roughly uniform across donors in the presence/absence analyses, though that assumption may not hold. Because counts were too low, more than 15 rarely observed V segments, including chromosome 9 orphons, were excluded from the earlier analysis of 587 of the donors. Cytomegalovirus status was reported to be diagnosed by the classifier with high specificity and sensitivity in both the original and validation cohorts. The study gave a list of roughly 150 TCR beta chains associated with cytomegalovirus. Broadly in line with IMGT annotations, most TCR beta V segments showed up in productive rearrangements about 87% or about 30% of the time in an earlier analysis of approximately 640 of the donors. At a false discovery rate of 0.05, a later analysis linked 16,951 TCR beta sequences to specific HLA alleles. In vitro tests confirmed that a few of the cytomegalovirus-associated TCR beta chains recognize cytomegalovirus antigens. Most TCR sequences were seen in very few donors, while some public TCRs were found in many individuals. The authors suggested that the approach could potentially be generalized to other disease states and immunological phenotypes. Compared with the approximately 600-donor mean, donors in an Asian-associated ancestry cluster had fewer N-insertions in productive TCRs, according to a later genetic analysis. In a later genetic analysis, a missense DCLRE1C variant was associated with V-gene and J-gene trimming of TCR beta chains, and the association was replicated in an independent cohort.

The CDR3 starts with the cysteine, ends with the phenylalanine, and has 12 residues. Only the CDR3 portion is preserved as DNA: 36 bases, with reading frame beginning at the first base. Reading the germline V gene gives CDR1 SNHLY and CDR2 FYNNEI. The cohort was made up of roughly 670 healthy bone marrow donors. At the time of sampling, all cohort members were nominally healthy, though unrecorded immune exposures were likely present. The donor was CMV seropositive and was included in the group of 300 or so seropositive cohort members. A peripheral blood sample was provided by each donor, and peripheral blood mononuclear cells were used for TCR beta sequencing. Genomic DNA was extracted from the blood cell samples with the Qiagen DNeasy Blood Extraction Kit. About this clone itself: No antigen is known for it. One junction end disagrees with the germline gene, perhaps due to a read error.

The TCR originated in a woman in her 30s in good health and CMV-seropositive. The V gene is TRBV2 and the J gene is TRBJ2-7; 7 bases in the junction line up with TRBD2. Sample: PBMCs. The nucleotides read TGTGCCAGCAGTGACGATAGCGGGCGCCCTCACTTC. It codes for CASSDDSGRPHF. The CDR3, completed at both ends by the reference TRBV2 and TRBJ2-7 genes, gives the full variable domain EPEVTQTPSHQVTQMGQEVILRCVPISNHLYFYWYRQILGQKVEFLVSFYNNEISEKSEIFDDQFSVERPDGSNFTLKIRSTKLEDSAMYFCASSDDSGRPHFGPGTRLTVT.